This passage covers 6 T cell receptor beta chains from one sample sequenced in a study of shared clonotypes between healthy human individuals. Assay: immunoSEQ multiplex PCR; the TCRdb copy retains only in-frame clones and omits some. The sample has approximately 940,000 clones, around three quarters seen once. Sequencing was carried out using memory CD4+ T cells sorted from blood. The subset here: CD45RA-negative fraction. The origin of the receptors is a man aged 18 to 35 in good health.

The chain uses TRBV7-9 and TRBJ1-2; the D gene is possibly TRBD1 (5 bases). The V gene lost 1 base and the J gene lost 9 bases, with 12 bases spanning the gap. Per germline, CDR1 SEHNR and CDR2 FQNEAQ (reference sequence). The CDR3 has 13 amino acids. As DNA, the CDR3 is TGTGCCAGCAGCTTAGACAAAGGGGTACGCTACACCTTC. It yields the protein CASSLDKGVRYTF.

The CDR3 DNA reads as TGTGCCAGCTCACCCCCCGCAGGGGGTGAAAAACTGTTTTTT. Translated: CASSPPAGGEKLFF. The chain has TRBV18 and TRBJ1-4; 7 bases agree with TRBD1. V shed 3 bases and J 7 bases; nucleotides not matched to a gene: 5. Germline V gene sequence: CDR1 KGHSH, CDR2 LQKENI. CDR3 length: 14 amino acids.

Comments on this clone: The same CDR3 also results from other DNA sequences found in this sample. CDR3 region: CASSGTGYQPQHF. For the CDR3, the DNA is TGTGCCAGCAGTGGGACAGGGTATCAGCCCCAGCATTTT. The V gene is TRBV6-1, the J gene TRBJ1-5, with 8 positions matching TRBD1. This CDR3 comprises 13 residues. Germline trimming cut 4 bases from V and 5 bases from J; bases unmatched to any gene: 1. Germline V gives CDR1 MNHNS, CDR2 SASEGT.

The DNA of the CDR3 is TGTGCCAGCAGTTTATCGGTGAACAGGGCGGGTACTGAAGCTTTCTTT. Protein product: CASSLSVNRAGTEAFF. The rearrangement links TRBV27 to TRBJ1-1, with D perhaps TRBD1 (6 bases). Germline CDR1 reads MNHEY; CDR2 reads SMNVEV (reference sequence). CDR3 length equals 16 residues. V was pared by 0 bases and J by 5 bases, with 16 bases between.

This chain connects TRBV15 to TRBJ2-2; 7 positions match TRBD1. This CDR3 is built from 16 residues. Germline CDR1 and CDR2: LNHNV and YYDKDF (reference sequence). Germline trimming cut 5 bases from V and 1 base from J; bases unmatched to any gene: 7. CDR3 amino acids: CATSDTGVLNTGELFF. DNA for the CDR3: TGTGCCACCAGCGATACAGGGGTCCTGAACACCGGGGAGCTGTTTTTT.

This sequence joins TRBV25-1 and TRBJ2-6, with no clear D. The V end lost 4 bases, the J end lost 2 bases, and 3 bases lay between the germline ends. CDR1 MGHDK and CDR2 SYGVNS come from the germline V gene. The CDR3 totals 13 residues. CDR3 sequence (DNA): TGTGCCAGCAGTGTAACTGGGGCCAACGTCCTGACTTTC. It encodes CASSVTGANVLTF.